Given below is one T cell receptor beta chain in context. Its antigen is not known. Assay used: immunoSEQ multiplex PCR; TCRdb lists only in-frame clones, some missing. The repertoire holds fewer than 150,000 clones, with 75% to 90% as singletons. This entry belongs to a study of T cell responses to AZD1222 COVID-19 vaccine. Findings of the study overall: Close to half of all spike-specific TCRs reportedly target regions of the variants that are unmutated. Clonal diversity was possibly underestimated; the donors were predominantly white British and more often female.

V gave up 3 bases and J gave up 0 bases; unmatched junction bases: 9. The CDR3 runs 18 residues. CDR1 SEHNR and CDR2 FQNEAQ come from the germline V gene (reference sequence). The receptor comes from an adult in good health. This material consisted of peripheral blood, taken on day 0 of AZD1222 vaccination. J is TRBJ1-4 and V is TRBV7-9, with 8 bases lining up with TRBD1. For the CDR3, the DNA is TGTGCCAGCAGCTTCCCCCGACAGGGGTGGGCAACTAATGAAAAACTGTTTTTT. This gives the protein CASSFPRQGWATNEKLFF.